Presented here are 22 T cell receptor beta chains from one specimen sequenced in a study of blood T cells in healthy people across ages. A sample-barcoded 5' primer and a J-beta primer mix were used in a second PCR of roughly 7 to 11 cycles. TCRdb reprocessed the 5' RACE reads via MiXCR and lists one record per CDR3 protein. The sample yields fewer than 2 million distinct CDR3 sequences, 39% seen once. Sequencing was carried out using blood. The receptors stem from a human donor in good health.

The chain uses TRBV20-1 and TRBJ2-6, with D possibly TRBD1 on 5 matching bases. Trimming removed 6 bases from V and 1 base from J, with 13 bases in between. Germline CDR1 and CDR2: DFQATT and SNEGSKA (reference sequence). The CDR3 extends over 15 amino acids. CDR3: CSAPSQGSGANVLTF. DNA for the CDR3: TGCAGTGCCCCTTCGCAGGGTTCTGGGGCCAACGTCCTGACTTTC.

This clonotype was observed a few times. The genes are TRBV9 and TRBJ2-3; the match to TRBD1 covers 7 bases. CDR1 and CDR2 from the germline V gene are SGDLS and YYNGEE. The CDR3 extends over 13 amino acids. The junction had 3 bases not matched to a gene; V was cut back by 3 bases and J by 5 bases. DNA of the CDR3: TGTGCCAGCAGCGGACAGGGAAAAGATACGCAGTATTTT. Its protein product is CASSGQGKDTQYF.

The chain uses TRBV15 and TRBJ2-7; D might be TRBD1 or TRBD2, each matching 6 bases. CDR1 LNHNV and CDR2 YYDKDF come from the germline V gene (reference sequence). V lost 0 bases, J lost 3 bases, and 15 bases lay in between. The CDR3 consists of 16 residues. CDR3 nucleotides: TGTGCCACCAGCAGAGATCGGGAGACAGGCTACTACGAGCAGTACTTC. Translated: CATSRDRETGYYEQYF.

The J gene is TRBJ1-6, the V gene TRBV6-5; TRBD1 matches 7 bases. This CDR3 has 16 residues. Trimming removed 4 bases from V and 7 bases from J; junction bases left unmatched: 10. CDR1 MNHEY and CDR2 SVGAGI come from the germline V gene. CDR3 protein: CASSSSVGTENSPLHF. The CDR3 nucleotides read TGTGCCAGCAGTTCCTCCGTCGGGACAGAGAATTCACCCCTCCACTTT.

The chain links TRBV20-1 to TRBJ1-2, with 7 nucleotides matching TRBD1. V was clipped by 2 bases and J by 7 bases; unmatched bases: 7. The CDR3 extends over 13 amino acids. The germline gives CDR1 DFQATT, CDR2 SNEGSKA (reference sequence). The CDR3 spells CSARPQGVGGYTF. The CDR3 region has the DNA TGCAGTGCTAGACCTCAGGGGGTTGGTGGCTACACCTTC.

The rearrangement uses TRBV7-8 and TRBJ1-2; TRBD1 agrees at 7 bases. The CDR3 covers 18 residues. Germline V gene sequence: CDR1 SGHVS, CDR2 FQNEAQ. After removal of 5 bases from V and 6 bases from J, the junction contained 21 bases not matched to a gene. DNA of the CDR3: TGTGCCAGCAGCCGAGACAGGGAAGGGCCGGCGGGGTTGAATGGCTACACCTTC. Protein product: CASSRDREGPAGLNGYTF.

The gene calls are TRBV5-5 and TRBJ2-7; D may be TRBD2 (5 bases). Trimming shortened V by 0 bases and J by 11 bases, and 12 bases separated the two germline ends. CDR1 and CDR2 from the germline V gene are SGHKS and YYEKEE (reference sequence). CDR3 length equals 12 residues. The DNA of the CDR3 is TGTGCCAGCAGCTTGGGAGGGCCGAGTGAGTACTTC. Residues: CASSLGGPSEYF.

The chain recombines TRBV5-8 with TRBJ1-1; D possibly corresponds to TRBD1 (6 bases). V was pared by 0 bases and J by 6 bases, with 12 bases between. Germline assignment: CDR1 SGHTS and CDR2 YDEGEE. The CDR3 consists of 14 residues. In DNA form, the CDR3 reads TGTGCCAGCAGCTTGGACAGGGCTTCGTCTGAAGCTTTCTTT. Protein sequence: CASSLDRASSEAFF. Based on the CDR3 plus reference TRBV5-8 and TRBJ1-1, the full variable domain is EAGVTQSPTHLIKTRGQQATLRCSPISGHTSVYWYQQALGLGLQFLLWYDEGEERNRGNFPPRFSGRQFPNYSSELNVNALELEDSALYLCASSLDRASSEAFFGQGTRLTVV.

The V and J genes are TRBV25-1 and TRBJ1-1; D is unresolved. Looked up from germline, CDR1 is MGHDK and CDR2 is SYGVNS. There are 13 residues in the CDR3. V gave up 2 bases and J gave up 4 bases, with 8 bases separating them. CDR3 coding DNA: TGTGCCAGCAGTGAAGGGCATAGCACTGAAGCTTTCTTT. It encodes CASSEGHSTEAFF.

The chain combines TRBV5-1 with TRBJ2-1; D tentatively fits TRBD1 or TRBD2 (6 bases each). Germline assignment: CDR1 SGHRS and CDR2 YFSETQ. The CDR3 contains 16 residues. Trimming pared 1 base from V and 9 bases from J, leaving 20 bases between. The CDR3 region has the DNA TGCGCCAGCAGCTTGAGCTTTAGGGGACTGGGGGCTGAGCAGTTCTTC. This translates into CASSLSFRGLGAEQFF.

This chain links TRBV5-1 with TRBJ2-3, with a possible D match to TRBD1 (6 bases). CDR1 SGHRS and CDR2 YFSETQ come from the germline V gene. The CDR3 runs 16 residues. Trimming removed 0 bases from V and 0 bases from J, with 11 bases in between. The CDR3 spells CASSLGWTASTDTQYF. CDR3 DNA sequence: TGCGCCAGCAGCTTGGGGTGGACAGCTAGCACAGATACGCAGTATTTT.

Comments on this clonotype: One junction end does not reproduce the germline sequence, and a read error may be involved. The chain is built from TRBV12-3 or TRBV12-4 and TRBJ2-2; 10 positions agree with TRBD1. The CDR3 runs to 15 residues. CDR3: CASSLDRGIGGERFF. The CDR3 DNA reads TGTGCCAGCAGTTTGGACAGGGGGATAGGCGGGGAGCGGTTTTTT.

V gene TRBV11-2 combines with J gene TRBJ2-1, with D uncertain. Per the germline V gene, CDR1 is SGHAT and CDR2 is FQNNGV. V lost 2 bases to trimming and J lost 8 bases, with 7 bases between them. The CDR3 length is 12 residues. For the CDR3, the DNA is TGTGCCAGCAGCTTACTGAAGGATGAGCAGTTCTTC. This sequence encodes CASSLLKDEQFF.

The J gene is TRBJ2-1, the V gene TRBV29-1; D gene uncertain. CDR1 is SQVTM, CDR2 ANQGSEA, per germline. V was shortened by 7 bases and J by 5 bases, with 18 bases between the two germline ends. The CDR3 extends over 14 amino acids. CDR3 DNA: TGCAGCGCCCCCGGCGAGTGGGGTGACAATGAGCAGTTCTTC. Its translation: CSAPGEWGDNEQFF.

The V gene is TRBV3-1, the J gene TRBJ1-2; possible D gene TRBD1, 5 bases. This CDR3 comprises 16 residues. CDR1 LGHDT and CDR2 YNNKEL come from the germline V gene (reference sequence). V dropped 0 bases and J dropped 4 bases, with 15 bases sitting between them. Here the CDR3 DNA reads TGTGCCAGCAGCCAAGATAAGGGAGGGGCCCTCTATGGCTACACCTTC. Amino acid sequence: CASSQDKGGALYGYTF.

This clonotype was counted only a few times. V gene TRBV20-1 combines with J gene TRBJ2-5, with 7 nucleotides matching TRBD1. V was pared by 6 bases and J by 8 bases, with 12 bases of the junction left unmatched. This CDR3 has 13 residues. Germline assignment: CDR1 DFQATT and CDR2 SNEGSKA (reference sequence). The CDR3 loop reads CSATTGTVATQYF. Here the CDR3 DNA reads TGCAGTGCAACCACCGGGACAGTCGCTACCCAGTACTTC.

This clonotype was detected only a few times. This chain links TRBV4-3 with TRBJ2-1; maybe TRBD2 (5 bases). CDR3 length: 15 residues. Germline CDR1 and CDR2: LGHNA and YSLEER. V gave up 3 bases and J gave up 2 bases, with 11 bases separating them. The CDR3 nucleotides read TGCGCCAGCAGCCAGGAGAGGGTAGCCTACAATGAGCAGTTCTTC. It translates to CASSQERVAYNEQFF.

The chain recombines TRBV29-1 with TRBJ1-2, with 8 nucleotides matching TRBD1. CDR1 is SQVTM and CDR2 is ANQGSEA in the germline V gene. The CDR3 runs to 15 residues. V was pared by 2 bases and J by 4 bases, with 9 bases of the junction left unmatched. The CDR3 spells CSVERQGQEIYGYTF. The CDR3 DNA reads TGCAGCGTTGAACGACAGGGACAGGAGATCTATGGCTACACCTTC. The full variable domain, completed using reference TRBV29-1 and TRBJ1-2, is SAVISQKPSRDICQRGTSLTIQCQVDSQVTMMFWYRQQPGQSLTLIATANQGSEATYESGFVIDKFPISRPNLTFSTLTVSNMSPEDSSIYLCSVERQGQEIYGYTFGSGTRLTVV.

The J gene is TRBJ2-1, the V gene TRBV7-3; a possible D gene is TRBD1 (6 bases). There are 16 residues in the CDR3. The V end lost 5 bases, the J end lost 0 bases, and 14 bases lay between the germline ends. Germline assignment: CDR1 SGHTA and CDR2 FQGTGA. CDR3 residues: CASSTWTAISYNEQFF. The CDR3, as DNA: TGTGCCAGCAGCACCTGGACAGCGATCTCCTACAATGAGCAGTTCTTC.

The chain is built from TRBV24-1 and TRBJ2-1; TRBD2 aligns across 8 bases. Germline values: CDR1 KGHDR, CDR2 SFDVKD. The CDR3 has 16 amino acids. V gave up 9 bases and J gave up 0 bases; unmatched junction bases: 9. The CDR3 region is CATGDSGVSSYNEQFF. The CDR3 region has the DNA TGTGCCACCGGGGATAGCGGGGTCAGCTCCTACAATGAGCAGTTCTTC.

Details on this clonotype: One end of the junction is discordant with germline, which a read error may explain. The chain employs TRBV7-2 and TRBJ2-5; the match to TRBD2 covers 9 bases. CDR1 SGHTA and CDR2 FQGNSA come from the germline V gene. The CDR3 totals 16 residues. CDR3 sequence: CASSLVLAGAGEAQYF. In DNA, the CDR3 is TGTGCCAGCAGCTTAGTCTTAGCGGGGGCGGGAGAGGCCCAGTACTTC. Filled out from reference TRBV7-2 and TRBJ2-5, the complete variable domain reads GAGVSQSPSNKVTEKGKDVELRCDPISGHTALYWYRQSLGQGLEFLIYFQGNSAPDKSGLPSDRFSAERTGGSVSTLTIQRTQQEDSAVYLCASSLVLAGAGEAQYFGPGTRLLVL.

The chain employs TRBV11-2 and TRBJ1-5; TRBD1 is a possible D gene (6 bases). The CDR3 contains 16 residues. With 4 bases removed from V and 2 bases from J, the gap between germline ends came to 15 bases. CDR1 and CDR2 from the germline V gene are SGHAT and FQNNGV. The CDR3 nucleotides are TGTGCCAGCAGCTCATTTGAGGGGGGAGGCAATCAGCCCCAGCATTTT. Amino acids: CASSSFEGGGNQPQHF.